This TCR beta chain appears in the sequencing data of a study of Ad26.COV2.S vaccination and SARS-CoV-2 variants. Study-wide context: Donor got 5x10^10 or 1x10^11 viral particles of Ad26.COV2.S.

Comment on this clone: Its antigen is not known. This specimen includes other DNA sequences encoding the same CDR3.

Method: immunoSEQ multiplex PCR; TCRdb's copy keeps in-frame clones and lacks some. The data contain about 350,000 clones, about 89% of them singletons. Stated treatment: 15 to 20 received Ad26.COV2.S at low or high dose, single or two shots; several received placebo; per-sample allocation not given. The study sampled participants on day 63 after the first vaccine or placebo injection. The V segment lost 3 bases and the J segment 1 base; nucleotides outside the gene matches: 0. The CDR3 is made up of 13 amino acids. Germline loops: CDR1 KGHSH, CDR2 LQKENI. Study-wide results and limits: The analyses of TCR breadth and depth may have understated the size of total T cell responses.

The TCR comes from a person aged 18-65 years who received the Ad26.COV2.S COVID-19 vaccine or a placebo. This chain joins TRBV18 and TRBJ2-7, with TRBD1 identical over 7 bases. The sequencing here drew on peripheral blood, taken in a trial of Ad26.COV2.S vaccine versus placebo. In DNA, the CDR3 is TGTGCCAGCTCACCGGGACAGTCCTACGAGCAGTACTTC. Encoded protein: CASSPGQSYEQYF.